This is a list of T cell receptor beta chains from one sample in a study of T cell repertoires in cytomegalovirus infection. The antigens of these receptors remain unknown. TCRdb fed the reads into MiXCR, producing one record per CDR3 protein. The sample shows fewer than 1,000,000 distinct CDR3 sequences, 31% of them seen only once. The sequencing used cultured CD8+ T cells from PBMCs, collected from culture after CMV antigen stimulation. The receptors derive from a human donor in good health (CMV status not recorded). Some clones in this sample may be carry-over from other donors' samples. Both conserved end residues are part of each CDR3. Each record gives: J gene, D gene, CDR3 length, clone size, V gene, CDR3 DNA, CDR3 protein. The D gene is left open where the match is weak. Clone size is not always given. Where it is, it says once, few, many or a class for expanded clones.

TRBJ2-2 - 14 once TRBV6-5 TGTGCCAGCAGTTTGGGACTCCTTGCGGGGGAGCTGTTTTTT CASSLGLLAGELFF
TRBJ1-1 - 13 - TRBV4-1 TGCGCCAACAGCCAAGATCACCCCACTGAAGCTTTCTTT CANSQDHPTEAFF
TRBJ2-2 TRBD1 16 few TRBV9 TGTGCCAGCAGGGGTTACCGGGACAGGGGATCTGGGGAGCTGTTTTTT CASRGYRDRGSGELFF
TRBJ1-5 - 15 once TRBV28 TGTGCCAGCAGACCTTACGGCCTGTGGGATCAGCCCCAGCATTTT CASRPYGLWDQPQHF
TRBJ1-2 TRBD1 13 many TRBV7-9 TGTGCCAGCAGCTTAGGGCAGGGGGATGGCTACACCTTC CASSLGQGDGYTF
TRBJ2-2 - 16 - TRBV11-3 TGTGCCAGCAGCCCTATTGAGGGTGAGAACACCGGGGAGCTGTTTTTT CASSPIEGENTGELFF
TRBJ1-2 - 17 few TRBV27 TGTGCCAGCAGTTTTTCCGCCTACCTCGCTCATATCTATGGCTACACCTTC CASSFSAYLAHIYGYTF
TRBJ2-5 - 16 - TRBV27 TGTGCCAGCAGTTTAGCGGGACTTCCCAGGGGGGAGACCCAGTACTTC CASSLAGLPRGETQYF
TRBJ1-5 - 15 - TRBV7-3 TGTGCCAGCAGCTTAACATGGCAGGGCAATCAGCCCCAGCATTTT CASSLTWQGNQPQHF
TRBJ2-7 TRBD2 17 many TRBV6-1 TGTGCCAGCAGCAAAGGACTAGCGGGGGGAAAAGACTACGAGCAGTACTTC CASSKGLAGGKDYEQYF
TRBJ2-5 - 13 - TRBV6-1 TGTGCCAGCAGGGCCTTTAGGATGGAGACCCAGTACTTC CASRAFRMETQYF
TRBJ1-2 - 15 few TRBV7-9 TGTGCCAGCAGCTCCCCAGGACAGTGGGCCTATGGCTACACCTTC CASSSPGQWAYGYTF
TRBJ2-5 - 12 few TRBV6-1 TGTGCCAGCGCTACAGGGCGGGAGACCCAGTACTTC CASATGRETQYF
TRBJ2-7 - 12 once TRBV10-3 TGTGCCATCAGTGGAGGAGGCGACGAGCAGTACTTC CAISGGGDEQYF
TRBJ2-4 - 16 few TRBV2 TGTGCCAGCAGCGGGCCACGACTAGATGCCAAAAACATTCAGTACTTC CASSGPRLDAKNIQYF
TRBJ1-1 - 21 - TRBV12-5 TGTGCTAGTGGTTCGGATTTGGCAGGGGACCTCCCGACCGAGGGGGACACTGAAGCTTTCTTT CASGSDLAGDLPTEGDTEAFF
TRBJ2-3 - 17 - TRBV6-8 TGTGCCAGCAGTTATCTCTTAGGGTTAGACAGCACAGATACGCAGTATTTT CASSYLLGLDSTDTQYF
TRBJ1-2 - 15 - TRBV10-3 TGTGCCATCAGTGAGGAGGACAGTGTTAACTATGGCTACACCTTC CAISEEDSVNYGYTF
TRBJ2-3 - 15 - TRBV7-2 TGTGTCAGCAGCCAGGACGGGACTTATACAGATACGCAGTATTTT CVSSQDGTYTDTQYF
TRBJ2-7 - 15 - TRBV12-3/TRBV12-4 TGTGCCAGCAGTCCCGAGGTACAGGGGAGGTACGAGCAGTACTTC CASSPEVQGRYEQYF
TRBJ2-7 TRBD1 15 - TRBV12-3/TRBV12-4 TGTGCCAGCAGTTACGGGACAGCGAGCTCCTACGAGCAGTACTTC CASSYGTASSYEQYF
TRBJ2-3 - 13 - TRBV27 TGTGCCAGCTGTATAACATGGGCCCTACCCCAGTATTTT CASCITWALPQYF
TRBJ1-2 - 14 many TRBV27 TGTGCCAGCAGTTTATCGATCCTTGACTATGGCTACACCTTC CASSLSILDYGYTF
TRBJ2-2 - 13 - TRBV27 TGTGCCAGCAGTTTTTCTGTAGCCGGGGAGCTGTTTTTT CASSFSVAGELFF
TRBJ1-1 - 12 - TRBV5-6 TGTACCTCTGGTGTGGAAAACACTGAAGCTTTCTTT CTSGVENTEAFF
TRBJ2-3 - 16 - TRBV7-9 TGTGCCAGCAGGCCTTTGACAGGCACATACACAGATACGCAGTATTTT CASRPLTGTYTDTQYF